This T cell receptor (beta chain) was identified during a study of low-dose radiotherapy and immunotherapy resistance in tumors. Across the whole study: Patients were treated with intravenous nivolumab at 240 mg every two weeks and were also dosed with ipilimumab at 1 mg/kg every six weeks. The authors gave intravenous cyclophosphamide 200 mg/m2 every two weeks, one day before radiation and immunotherapy.

The sample's time point: before trial treatment. Donors were dosed with nivolumab and ipilimumab; they also received aspirin, low-dose cyclophosphamide and low-dose radiotherapy. Germline V lookup: CDR1 SGHTA, CDR2 FQGNSA. V lost 5 bases and J lost 2, with 16 bases in between. This CDR3 has 15 residues. There are many counts of this clonotype. TRAV- and TRBV-specific primers were used for first-strand cDNA, which covered alpha and beta chains. TCR amplification used around 19 PCR cycles, a constant-region primer and a V-primer adapter. TCRdb re-called the reads with MiXCR, one entry per CDR3 protein. There are more than 70,000 distinct CDR3 sequences in the sample; 31% occur only once, and around 10% lies in the top ten.

This sequence joins TRBV7-2 and TRBJ2-7; unclear D gene. The sample was PBMCs, taken before treatment. This sequence was found in a female donor with ovarian cancer. CDR3 coding DNA: TGTGCCAGCAGCGCCCCCAGTTCCGTCCCCTACGAGCAGTACTTC. Its translation: CASSAPSSVPYEQYF.